This T cell receptor (beta chain) was identified in a study of blood T cell repertoires in COVID-19. Study information: There were acute and convalescent COVID-19 samples, and they came from the United States, Italy and Spain.

Enrolled during active infection, Seattle patients were then followed longitudinally. This CDR3 has 15 amino acids. CDR1 is KGHSH, CDR2 LQKENI, per germline. After removal of 2 bases from V and 1 base from J, the junction contained 3 bases not matched to a gene. Source study methods: It was from reference gene primer amplification that nucleated cell counts were estimated. Some clones are missing from TCRdb's copy, which holds only in-frame ones; the method was immunoSEQ multiplex PCR. The V and J calls and clone size are taken from that table; D and trimming were inferred from the DNA. This table holds 250,000 to 350,000 clones, around nine tenths found once.

The TCR was taken from a young woman with COVID-19, enrolled during active disease. The rearrangement joins TRBV18 to TRBJ2-7, with TRBD2 matching 9 bases. Sequencing was done on a sample of peripheral blood. Here the CDR3 reads CASSPGTSSSYEQYF. The CDR3, as DNA: TGTGCCAGCTCACCAGGGACTAGCTCTTCCTACGAGCAGTACTTC.